A selection of T cell receptor beta chains follows, all from one sample in a study of cytomegalovirus exposure and HLA in healthy donors. Some clones are missing from TCRdb's copy, which holds only in-frame ones; the method was immunoSEQ multiplex PCR. This table holds about 120,000 clones, over 60% found once. The sequenced sample consisted of PBMCs. Receptors were obtained from a man aged 18-30 years in good health and CMV-seronegative. CDR3s include the opening cysteine and the closing phenylalanine or tryptophan. The D gene is left open where the match is weak. Not every row has a clone size; where given, it reads once, few, many or a size class.

D gene	V gene	J gene	clone size	CDR3 protein	CDR3 DNA
TRBD2	TRBV4-2	TRBJ2-7	-	CASSQRDYPLQYEQYF	TGTGCCAGCAGCCAGAGGGACTACCCACTCCAATACGAGCAGTACTTC
-	TRBV27	TRBJ1-2	few	CASTSTPRGGYPF	TGTGCCAGCACTTCAACGCCGCGAGGTGGCTACCCCTTC
TRBD1	TRBV9	TRBJ2-7	-	CASSVYGTGEDEQYF	TGTGCCAGCAGCGTATACGGGACAGGGGAGGACGAGCAGTACTTC
-	TRBV7-2	TRBJ2-5	-	CASRPTGKETQYF	TGTGCCAGCAGACCCACAGGGAAAGAGACCCAGTACTTC
TRBD2	TRBV19	TRBJ2-5	few	CASSSSGSAETQYF	TGTGCCAGTAGTTCAAGCGGGAGTGCAGAGACCCAGTACTTC
-	TRBV6-1	TRBJ2-2	few	CASSEGADTGELFF	TGTGCCAGCAGTGAAGGTGCAGACACCGGGGAGCTGTTTTTT
-	TRBV21-1	TRBJ1-6	-	CASSLGGGRHSPLHF	TGTGCCAGCAGCCTGGGTGGCGGGAGACATTCACCCCTCCACTTT
TRBD2	TRBV10-1	TRBJ2-1	-	CASSDSGRNEQFF	TGCGCCAGCAGTGACAGCGGGAGGAATGAGCAGTTCTTC
-	TRBV10-3	TRBJ2-1	-	CAIRAQSGGKEFF	TGTGCCATCAGGGCACAGTCAGGGGGGAAGGAGTTCTTC
-	TRBV5-1	TRBJ1-1	-	CASSPQRSPAEAFF	TGCGCCAGCAGCCCCCAACGGAGTCCCGCTGAAGCTTTCTTT
TRBD2	TRBV27	TRBJ2-5	few	CASSLMREGPRETQYF	TGTGCCAGCAGTCTGATGCGGGAGGGCCCTCGGGAGACCCAGTACTTC
-	TRBV28	TRBJ1-3	-	CASSFGGSGNTIYF	TGTGCCAGCAGTTTCGGGGGGTCTGGAAACACCATATATTTT
-	TRBV30	TRBJ1-2	-	CPWSVPEGGNYGYTF	TGTCCCTGGAGTGTTCCTGAGGGTGGGAACTATGGCTACACCTTC
-	TRBV6-1	TRBJ1-5	-	CASKDSTNQPQHF	TGTGCCAGCAAGGACAGTACAAATCAGCCCCAGCATTTT
TRBD1	TRBV7-9	TRBJ2-1	few	CASSLRTGGSYNEQFF	TGTGCCAGCAGCTTACGTACAGGGGGCTCCTACAATGAGCAGTTCTTC